These 4 T cell receptor beta chains originate from one sample sequenced in a study of blood T cell repertoires in COVID-19. Sequencing was performed with immunoSEQ multiplex PCR; in TCRdb, only in-frame clones are kept and a portion is missing. The table has some 200,000 clones, 70% to 90% seen once. The sequenced sample was peripheral blood. The receptors shown here come from a man between 18 and 35 years old with active or convalescent COVID-19.

The V gene is TRBV5-4, the J gene TRBJ2-1, with D tentatively TRBD1 (6 bases). Trimming pared 7 bases from V and 0 bases from J, leaving 14 bases between. CDR1 SGHNT and CDR2 YYREEE come from the germline V gene (reference sequence). The length of the CDR3 is 15 residues. CDR3 residues: CASGTGRSSYNEQFF. CDR3 nucleotide sequence: TGTGCCAGCGGTACAGGGCGGAGCTCCTACAATGAGCAGTTCTTC.

This clone has only one observation. The chain recombines TRBV6-4 with TRBJ2-3, with TRBD1 as a possible D gene (5 bases). The CDR3 consists of 13 residues. CDR1 MRHNA and CDR2 SNTAGT come from the germline V gene. Deletions cut 2 bases from V and 10 bases from J, with 13 bases between. The CDR3 loop reads CASSDGANKPQYF. CDR3 coding DNA: TGTGCCAGCAGTGACGGGGCAAACAAACCGCAGTATTTT.

The chain combines TRBV5-5 with TRBJ1-2; D not resolved. Trimming shortened V by 4 bases and J by 4 bases, and 8 bases separated the two germline ends. The CDR3 length is 12 residues. Germline V gene data show CDR1 as SGHKS and CDR2 as YYEKEE (reference sequence). As DNA, the CDR3 is TGTGCCAGCAGCGAGGGTTTCTATGGCTACACCTTC. It codes for CASSEGFYGYTF.

This chain links TRBV27 with TRBJ2-3; 14 nucleotides agree with TRBD2. V shed 6 bases and J 3 bases; nucleotides not matched to a gene: 5. The CDR3 has 16 residues. Germline V gene sequence: CDR1 MNHEY, CDR2 SMNVEV (reference sequence). The CDR3 loop is CASRGLAGDGTDTQYF. CDR3 coding DNA: TGTGCCAGCAGGGGACTAGCGGGAGATGGGACAGATACGCAGTATTTT.